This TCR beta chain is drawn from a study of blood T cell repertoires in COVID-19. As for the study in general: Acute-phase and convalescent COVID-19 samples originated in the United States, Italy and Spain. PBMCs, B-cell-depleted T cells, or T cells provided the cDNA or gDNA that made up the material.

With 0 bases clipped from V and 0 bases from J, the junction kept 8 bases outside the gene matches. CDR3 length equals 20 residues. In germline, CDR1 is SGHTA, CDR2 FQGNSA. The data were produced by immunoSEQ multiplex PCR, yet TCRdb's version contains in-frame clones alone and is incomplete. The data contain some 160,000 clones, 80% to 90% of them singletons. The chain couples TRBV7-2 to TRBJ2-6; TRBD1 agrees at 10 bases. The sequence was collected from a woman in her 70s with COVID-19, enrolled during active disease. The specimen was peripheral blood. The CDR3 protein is CASSLAGQGVFHSGANVLTF. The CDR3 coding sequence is TGTGCCAGCAGCTTAGCCGGACAGGGGGTTTTCCACTCTGGGGCCAACGTCCTGACTTTC.